Below are 20 T cell receptor beta chains sequenced from a single sample in a study of T cells after yellow fever vaccination. TCRdb fed the 5' RACE reads into MiXCR, producing one record per CDR3 protein. The data contain 200,000 to 250,000 distinct CDR3 sequences, less than 3.5% of them seen just once; the ten biggest clones take up around 3%. The sample in question was CD4+ T cells sorted from PBMCs, obtained 10 days after the yellow fever booster vaccination. The receptors come from a man aged 18 to 30 who received the YFV17D yellow fever vaccine.

This clonotype was detected many times. The chain combines TRBV5-1 with TRBJ2-3; possibly TRBD1 for D (6 bases). In germline, CDR1 is SGHRS, CDR2 YFSETQ. Trimming cost V 7 bases and J 0 bases, with 12 bases left between them. The CDR3 has 14 amino acids. The CDR3 DNA is TGCGCCAGCGTACCAGGGGAAAGCACAGATACGCAGTATTTT. Amino acids: CASVPGESTDTQYF.

This clonotype was picked up many times. The gene calls are TRBV5-1 and TRBJ2-1; 8 nucleotides match TRBD2. Looked up from germline, CDR1 is SGHRS and CDR2 is YFSETQ. The CDR3 has 16 amino acids. J lost 2 bases, V lost 1 base, and 5 bases had no gene match. CDR3 DNA: TGCGCCAGCAGCTTGACCGGGGGGGGCCCCTACAATGAGCAGTTCTTC. Translated: CASSLTGGGPYNEQFF.

The chain has TRBV5-4 and TRBJ2-5; D may be TRBD1 (5 bases). Trimming shortened V by 4 bases and J by 1 base, and 11 bases separated the two germline ends. Germline CDR1 reads SGHNT; CDR2 reads YYREEE (reference sequence). The CDR3 totals 14 residues. CDR3 sequence (DNA): TGTGCCAGCAGCAGCCAGGACACCCAAGAGACCCAGTACTTC. Amino acid sequence: CASSSQDTQETQYF. Complete variable domain (other parts from reference TRBV5-4 and TRBJ2-5): ETGVTQSPTHLIKTRGQQVTLRCSSQSGHNTVSWYQQALGQGPQFIFQYYREEENGRGNFPPRFSGLQFPNYSSELNVNALELDDSALYLCASSSQDTQETQYFGPGTRLLVL.

This chain uses TRBV3-1 with TRBJ2-1; D ambiguous. The ends were cut back, 5 bases at V and 2 bases at J, with 13 bases in the middle. The CDR3 spans 15 residues. From germline, CDR1 is LGHDT and CDR2 YNNKEL (reference sequence). CDR3 amino acids: CASSFDFPTYNEQFF. The DNA of the CDR3 is TGTGCCAGCAGCTTTGACTTCCCAACCTACAATGAGCAGTTCTTC.

The chain recombines TRBV4-2 with TRBJ2-5; D may be TRBD2 (5 bases). CDR1 and CDR2 (germline): LGHNA, YNFKEQ. The CDR3 contains 15 residues. V was shortened by 0 bases and J by 2 bases, with 10 bases between the two germline ends. Here the CDR3 DNA reads TGTGCCAGCAGCCAAGATCCCGGACTTCAAGAGACCCAGTACTTC. It codes for CASSQDPGLQETQYF.

V and J are TRBV6-4 and TRBJ2-7, with a possible D match to TRBD1 (6 bases). The V and J ends lost 6 bases and 1 base respectively, with 16 bases between them. This CDR3 has 15 residues. Per the germline V gene, CDR1 is MRHNA and CDR2 is SNTAGT. The CDR3 region has the DNA TGTGCCAGCAGCCACCCGGACAGCTTTTCCTACGAGCAGTACTTC. Its protein is CASSHPDSFSYEQYF.

This clonotype was detected ten times or more. This sequence joins TRBV7-2 and TRBJ2-5; no definite D call. Deletions cut 3 bases from V and 4 bases from J, with 12 bases between. Germline V lookup: CDR1 SGHTA, CDR2 FQGNSA. The CDR3 consists of 14 residues. As DNA, the CDR3 is TGTGCCAGCAGCTTCCGCGACCCGGCAGAGACCCAGTACTTC. It translates to CASSFRDPAETQYF.

The gene calls are TRBV6-5 and TRBJ2-6; no definite D call. CDR1 is MNHEY, CDR2 SVGAGI, per germline. Trimming removed 6 bases at V and 0 bases at J, with 18 bases between. The CDR3 covers 18 residues. CDR3 loop: CASSARRASHSGANVLTF. The CDR3 coding sequence is TGTGCCAGCAGCGCTAGGAGAGCTTCTCACTCTGGGGCCAACGTCCTGACTTTC.

This clonotype was detected many times. The rearrangement joins TRBV12-5 to TRBJ2-1; 7 bases match TRBD2. Germline CDR1 is LGHNT and CDR2 is FRNRAP. Trimming removed 6 bases from V and 3 bases from J; junction bases left unmatched: 5. The CDR3 consists of 14 residues. CDR3 DNA sequence: TGTGCTAGTGGAGGAACGGGGGGCTACAATGAGCAGTTCTTC. Translation: CASGGTGGYNEQFF.

This clonotype came up many times. V gene TRBV5-1 combines with J gene TRBJ2-2, with D uncertain. V shed 4 bases and J shed 7 bases, with 8 bases lying between them. In germline, CDR1 is SGHRS, CDR2 YFSETQ. The CDR3 is 12 amino acids. CDR3 bases: TGCGCCAGCAGCCTTGAAGGCGGGGAGCTGTTTTTT. Translating gives CASSLEGGELFF.

This clonotype was recorded many times. The gene calls are TRBV7-9 and TRBJ1-2; 12 bases match TRBD1. V trimming: 6 bases; J trimming: 6 bases; junction bases outside the gene matches: 14. The CDR3 has 17 amino acids. Germline CDR1 reads SEHNR; CDR2 reads FQNEAQ (reference sequence). The CDR3 region is CASSFKRTGTGGNGYTF. The CDR3 bases are TGTGCCAGCAGTTTCAAACGCACCGGGACAGGGGGCAATGGCTACACCTTC.

This clonotype was found a few times. The CDR3 loop is CASNAQGVFEQYV. In DNA form, the CDR3 reads TGTGCCAGCAATGCACAGGGGGTCTTCGAGCAGTACGTC. The chain employs TRBV28 and TRBJ2-7, with TRBD1 matching 8 bases. The trim removed 7 bases at V and 6 bases at J, leaving 8 bases unmatched. Per the germline V gene, CDR1 is MDHEN and CDR2 is SYDVKM. The CDR3 covers 13 residues.

In this sample, this clonotype turned up many times. The genes are TRBV7-2 and TRBJ2-1; D gene ambiguous. The CDR3 totals 12 residues. V was clipped by 3 bases and J by 5 bases, with 5 bases between them. Germline CDR1 reads SGHTA; CDR2 reads FQGNSA. CDR3 in amino acids: CASSLFNNEQFF. CDR3 nucleotide sequence: TGTGCCAGCAGCTTGTTCAACAATGAGCAGTTCTTC. Combining the CDR3 with reference TRBV7-2 and TRBJ2-1 gives the whole variable domain GAGVSQSPSNKVTEKGKDVELRCDPISGHTALYWYRQSLGQGLEFLIYFQGNSAPDKSGLPSDRFSAERTGGSVSTLTIQRTQQEDSAVYLCASSLFNNEQFFGPGTRLTVL.

There are many counts of this clonotype. CDR3 region: CSAPYPGLAGTGELFF. CDR3 DNA: TGCAGTGCCCCGTACCCGGGACTAGCGGGAACCGGGGAGCTGTTTTTT. J is TRBJ2-2 and V is TRBV20-1, with 13 bases identical to TRBD2. With 6 bases clipped from V and 5 bases from J, the junction kept 9 bases outside the gene matches. In germline, CDR1 is DFQATT, CDR2 SNEGSKA (reference sequence). CDR3 length: 16 residues.

In this sample, this clonotype turned up a few times. J is TRBJ2-7 and V is TRBV12-3 or TRBV12-4; TRBD2 agrees at 10 bases. The CDR3 extends over 16 amino acids. V gave up 4 bases and J gave up 5 bases; unmatched junction bases: 11. This chain's CDR3 is CASSYVERGGLNEQYF. In nucleotides, the CDR3 is TGTGCCAGCAGTTACGTTGAGCGGGGGGGTTTGAACGAGCAGTACTTC.

The table lists this clonotype with a few counts. The J gene is TRBJ1-5, the V gene TRBV2; possibly TRBD1 for D (6 bases). The V end lost 9 bases, the J end lost 1 base, and 10 bases lay between the germline ends. The CDR3 sequence is 13 residues long. Germline V lookup: CDR1 SNHLY, CDR2 FYNNEI. In DNA form, the CDR3 reads TGTGCCAGTAAACAGGGAAGCAATCAGCCCCAGCATTTT. Its translation: CASKQGSNQPQHF.

This clonotype was detected only a few times. The chain recombines TRBV30 with TRBJ2-5, with a weak D call TRBD1 (5 bases). V was trimmed by 2 bases and J by 4 bases, leaving 11 bases between them. Germline CDR1 GTSNPN, CDR2 SVGIG (reference sequence). There are 13 residues in the CDR3. CDR3 in DNA: TGTGCCTGGAGTAGGGGATCGGGAGAGACCCAGTACTTC. Amino acids: CAWSRGSGETQYF.

The chain recombines TRBV5-5 with TRBJ2-5; possible D gene TRBD2, 5 bases. This CDR3 comprises 13 residues. CDR1 and CDR2 from the germline V gene are SGHKS and YYEKEE (reference sequence). Trimming stripped 6 bases from V and 5 bases from J, with 14 bases between. CDR3 loop: CASTRPPGETQYF. The CDR3 DNA is TGTGCCAGCACCCGTCCGCCGGGGGAGACCCAGTACTTC.

This clonotype has just a few counts. The genes are TRBV9 and TRBJ1-5, with D unresolved. The germline V and J ends were trimmed by 3 bases and 5 bases, with 3 bases remaining between them. Looked up from germline, CDR1 is SGDLS and CDR2 is YYNGEE. The CDR3 has 11 amino acids. CDR3 loop: CASSADQPQHF. In nucleotides, the CDR3 is TGTGCCAGCAGCGCGGATCAGCCCCAGCATTTT.

This clonotype was counted between two and nine times. The J gene is TRBJ1-1, the V gene TRBV5-5; TRBD1 agrees at 9 bases. The germline CDR1 and CDR2 sequences are SGHKS and YYEKEE (reference sequence). Unmatched junction bases numbered 15, after V lost 4 bases and J lost 2 bases. The CDR3 sequence is 18 residues long. CDR3 sequence: CASSPRPRQGGDNTEAFF. CDR3 DNA: TGTGCCAGCAGCCCTCGGCCTCGACAGGGGGGGGACAACACTGAAGCTTTCTTT.